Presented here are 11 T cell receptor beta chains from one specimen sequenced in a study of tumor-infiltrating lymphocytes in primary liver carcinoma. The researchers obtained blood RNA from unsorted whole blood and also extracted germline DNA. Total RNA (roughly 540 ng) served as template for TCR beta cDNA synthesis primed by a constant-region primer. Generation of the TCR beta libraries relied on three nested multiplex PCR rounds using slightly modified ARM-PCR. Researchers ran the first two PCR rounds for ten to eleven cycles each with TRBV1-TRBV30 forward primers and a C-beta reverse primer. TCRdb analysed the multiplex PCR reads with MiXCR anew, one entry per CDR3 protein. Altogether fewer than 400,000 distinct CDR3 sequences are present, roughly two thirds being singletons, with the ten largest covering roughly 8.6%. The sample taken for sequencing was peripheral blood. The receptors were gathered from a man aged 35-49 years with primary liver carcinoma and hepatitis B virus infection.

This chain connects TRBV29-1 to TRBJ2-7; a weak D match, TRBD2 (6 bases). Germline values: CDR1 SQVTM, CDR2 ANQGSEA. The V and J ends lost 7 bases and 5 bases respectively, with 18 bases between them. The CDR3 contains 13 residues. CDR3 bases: TGCAGCGCTGAGATAGCCGGGAGTCACGAGCAGTACTTC. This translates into CSAEIAGSHEQYF.

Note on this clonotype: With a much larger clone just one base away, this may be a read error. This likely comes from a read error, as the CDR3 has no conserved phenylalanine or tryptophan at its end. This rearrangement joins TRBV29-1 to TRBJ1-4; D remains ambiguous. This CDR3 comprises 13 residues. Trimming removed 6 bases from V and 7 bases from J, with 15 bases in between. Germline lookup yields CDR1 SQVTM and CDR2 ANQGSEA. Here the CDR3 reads CSVLTGFSEKLFL. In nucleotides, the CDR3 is TGCAGCGTGTTAACGGGCTTTAGTGAAAAACTGTTTTTA.

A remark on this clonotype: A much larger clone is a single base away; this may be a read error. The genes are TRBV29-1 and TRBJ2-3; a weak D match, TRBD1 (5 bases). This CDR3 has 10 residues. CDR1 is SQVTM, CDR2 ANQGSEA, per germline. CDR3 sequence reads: CRVRGDTQYF. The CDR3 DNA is TGCAGAGTTAGGGGAGATACGCAGTATTTT.

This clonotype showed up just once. The CDR3 region is CASRVLGEQYF. The CDR3 DNA is TGTGCCAGCAGGGTATTAGGCGAGCAGTACTTC. The chain employs TRBV28 and TRBJ2-7; D ambiguous. The CDR3 length is 11 residues. Germline-derived CDR1 and CDR2 are MDHEN and SYDVKM. V was pared by 6 bases and J by 6 bases, with 9 bases between.

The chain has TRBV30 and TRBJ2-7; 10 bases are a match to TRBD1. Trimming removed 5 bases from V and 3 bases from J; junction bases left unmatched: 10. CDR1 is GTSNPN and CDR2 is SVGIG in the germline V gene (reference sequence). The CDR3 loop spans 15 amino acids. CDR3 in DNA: TGTGCCTGGGCAATCGGGACAGGGGTAAGCTACGAGCAGTACTTC. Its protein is CAWAIGTGVSYEQYF.

CDR3 sequence (DNA): TGTGTCAGGAGTTTATCTGGGACCGGGGAGCTGTTTTTT. Its protein product is CVRSLSGTGELFF. The V call is TRBV12-3 or TRBV12-4, the J call TRBJ2-2; no definite D call. The CDR3 loop spans 13 amino acids.

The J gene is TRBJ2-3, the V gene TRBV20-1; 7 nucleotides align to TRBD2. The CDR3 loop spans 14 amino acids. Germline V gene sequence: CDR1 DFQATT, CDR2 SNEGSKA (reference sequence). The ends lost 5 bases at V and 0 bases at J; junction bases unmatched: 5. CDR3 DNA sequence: TGCAGTGCTCCTAGCGGATCAAGCACAGATACGCAGTATTTT. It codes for CSAPSGSSTDTQYF.

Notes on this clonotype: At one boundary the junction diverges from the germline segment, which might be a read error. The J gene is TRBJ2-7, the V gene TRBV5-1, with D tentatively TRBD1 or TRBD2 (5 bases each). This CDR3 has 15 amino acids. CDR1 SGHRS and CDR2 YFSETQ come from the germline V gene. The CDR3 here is CASSLVGGVPNEQYF. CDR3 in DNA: TGCGCCAGTAGCTTGGTTGGGGGAGTGCCCAACGAGCAGTACTTC.

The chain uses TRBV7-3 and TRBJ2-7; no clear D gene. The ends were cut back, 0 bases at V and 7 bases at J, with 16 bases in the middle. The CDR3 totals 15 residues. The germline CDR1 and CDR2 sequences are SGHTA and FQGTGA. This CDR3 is CASSLTPSGPSEQYF. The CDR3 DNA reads TGTGCCAGCAGCTTAACCCCGTCGGGCCCTTCGGAGCAGTACTTC.

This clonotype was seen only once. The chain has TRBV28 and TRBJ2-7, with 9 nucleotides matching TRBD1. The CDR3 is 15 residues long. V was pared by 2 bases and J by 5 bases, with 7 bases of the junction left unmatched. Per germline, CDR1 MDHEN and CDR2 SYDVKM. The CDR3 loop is CASSLPGQGWDEQYF. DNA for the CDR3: TGTGCCAGCAGTTTACCGGGACAGGGCTGGGACGAGCAGTACTTC.

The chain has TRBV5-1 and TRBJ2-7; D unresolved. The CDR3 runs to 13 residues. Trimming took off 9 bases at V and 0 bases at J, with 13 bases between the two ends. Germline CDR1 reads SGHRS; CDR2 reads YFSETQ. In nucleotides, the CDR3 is TGCGCCACTCGTCCCCCGTTCTCCTACGAGCAGTACTTC. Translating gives CATRPPFSYEQYF.